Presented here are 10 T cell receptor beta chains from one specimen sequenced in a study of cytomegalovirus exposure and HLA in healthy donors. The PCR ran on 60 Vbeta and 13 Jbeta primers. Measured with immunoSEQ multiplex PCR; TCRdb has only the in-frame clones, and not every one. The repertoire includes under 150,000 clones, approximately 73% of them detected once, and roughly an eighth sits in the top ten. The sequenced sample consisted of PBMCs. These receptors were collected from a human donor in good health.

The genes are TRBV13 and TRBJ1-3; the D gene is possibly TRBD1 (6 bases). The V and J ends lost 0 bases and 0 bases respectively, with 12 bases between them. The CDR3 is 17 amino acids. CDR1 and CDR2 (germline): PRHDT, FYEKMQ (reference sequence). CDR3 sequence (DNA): TGTGCCAGCAGCTTAGGTCTGACAGGTTCCTCTGGAAACACCATATATTTT. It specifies CASSLGLTGSSGNTIYF.

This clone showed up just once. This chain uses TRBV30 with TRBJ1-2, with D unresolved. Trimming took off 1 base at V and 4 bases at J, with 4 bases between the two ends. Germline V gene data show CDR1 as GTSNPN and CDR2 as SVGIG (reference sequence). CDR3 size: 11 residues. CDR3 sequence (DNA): TGTGCCTGGAGTGACAGCTATGGCTACACCTTC. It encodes CAWSDSYGYTF.

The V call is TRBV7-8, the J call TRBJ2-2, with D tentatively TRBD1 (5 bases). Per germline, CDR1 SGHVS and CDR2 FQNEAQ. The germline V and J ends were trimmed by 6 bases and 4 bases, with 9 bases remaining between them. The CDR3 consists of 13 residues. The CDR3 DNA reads TGTGCCAGCAGACAAAGGGGCACCGGGGAGCTGTTTTTT. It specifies CASRQRGTGELFF.

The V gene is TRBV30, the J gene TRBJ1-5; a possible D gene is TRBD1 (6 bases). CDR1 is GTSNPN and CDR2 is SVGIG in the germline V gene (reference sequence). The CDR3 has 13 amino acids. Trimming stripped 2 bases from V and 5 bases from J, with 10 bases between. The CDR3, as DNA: TGTGCCTGGAGTTTTGGGGGCGATCAGCCCCAGCATTTT. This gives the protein CAWSFGGDQPQHF.

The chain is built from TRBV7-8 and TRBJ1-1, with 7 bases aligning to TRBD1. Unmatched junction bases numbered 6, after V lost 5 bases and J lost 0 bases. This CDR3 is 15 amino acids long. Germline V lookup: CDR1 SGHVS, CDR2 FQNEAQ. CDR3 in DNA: TGTGCCAGCAGCCAGTTACAGGGGCTGAACACTGAAGCTTTCTTT. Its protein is CASSQLQGLNTEAFF.

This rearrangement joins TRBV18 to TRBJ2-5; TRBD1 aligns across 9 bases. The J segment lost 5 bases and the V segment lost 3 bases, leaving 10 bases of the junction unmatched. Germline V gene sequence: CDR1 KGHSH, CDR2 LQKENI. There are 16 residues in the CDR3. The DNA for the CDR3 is TGTGCCAGCTCACCCCGCCAACAGGGGGCATGGGAGACCCAGTACTTC. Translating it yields CASSPRQQGAWETQYF.

CDR3 loop: CASIQGGANGYTF. DNA for the CDR3: TGTGCCAGCATCCAAGGGGGGGCGAATGGCTACACCTTC. The rearrangement links TRBV7-9 to TRBJ1-2; maybe TRBD1 (6 bases). The CDR3 extends over 13 amino acids. Germline CDR1 and CDR2: SEHNR and FQNEAQ (reference sequence). Trimming pared 7 bases from V and 6 bases from J, leaving 15 bases between.

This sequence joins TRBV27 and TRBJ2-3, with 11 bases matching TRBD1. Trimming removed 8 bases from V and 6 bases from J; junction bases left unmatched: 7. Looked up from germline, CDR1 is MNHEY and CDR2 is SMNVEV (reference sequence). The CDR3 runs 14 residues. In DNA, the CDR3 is TGTGCCAGCTCTAGGACAGGGGGCGCGGATACGCAGTATTTT. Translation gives CASSRTGGADTQYF.

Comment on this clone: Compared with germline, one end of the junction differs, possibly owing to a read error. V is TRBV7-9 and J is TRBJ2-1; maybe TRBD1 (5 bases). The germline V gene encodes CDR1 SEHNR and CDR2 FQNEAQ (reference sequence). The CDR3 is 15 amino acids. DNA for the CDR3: TGTTCCAGCAGCTTGACCTTAGACAGTTACAATGAGCAGTTCTTC. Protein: CSSSLTLDSYNEQFF.

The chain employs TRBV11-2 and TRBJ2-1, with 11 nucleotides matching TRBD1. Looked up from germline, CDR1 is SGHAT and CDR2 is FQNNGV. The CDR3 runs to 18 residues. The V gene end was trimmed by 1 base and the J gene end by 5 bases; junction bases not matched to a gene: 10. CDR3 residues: CASSLVGGTGGLDNEQFF. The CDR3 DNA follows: TGTGCCAGCAGCTTAGTCGGGGGGACAGGGGGGTTGGACAATGAGCAGTTCTTC.